This TCR beta chain was documented in a study of patients and donors after allogeneic stem cell transplantation. TCRdb ran MiXCR on the RT-PCR reads and lists one entry per CDR3 protein. The table records hundreds of thousands of distinct CDR3 sequences, more than 15% of them present only once. This clonotype was seen only a few times. CDR1 is DFQATT and CDR2 is SNEGSKA in the germline V gene (reference sequence). This CDR3 spans 15 amino acids. The germline V and J ends were trimmed by 5 bases and 3 bases, with 17 bases remaining between them. This chain uses TRBV20-1 with TRBJ2-1, with D perhaps matching TRBD2 (5 bases). The sequenced sample consisted of blood, either unsorted or a sorted T cell fraction (not recorded which). The clonotype comes from a human donor who was either an allogeneic HSCT recipient or a stem cell or donor lymphocyte infusion donor (not recorded which). It is not recorded whose cells these are; they may come from a transplant donor. The CDR3 nucleotides read TGCAGTGCTGGAGGAGCCGGGCTAGGCTACAATGAGCAGTTCTTC. Residues: CSAGGAGLGYNEQFF.